Following are 29 T cell receptor beta chains from one sample sequenced in a study of T-cell reconstitution after alpha-beta-depleted transplantation in children. For TCRbeta, the library was prepared with unique molecular identifiers. TCRdb ran MiXCR on the PCR reads and lists one entry per CDR3 protein. This table holds about 540,000 distinct CDR3 sequences, 25% to 30% found once. The specimen comprised PBMCs, sampled before TCRalphabeta/CD19-depleted stem cell transplant. These receptors came from a boy under three years old with Wiskott-Aldrich syndrome, due to receive a stem cell transplant.

The V gene is TRBV20-1, the J gene TRBJ2-3; D is unresolved. Germline CDR1 DFQATT, CDR2 SNEGSKA (reference sequence). This CDR3 spans 14 amino acids. V lost 2 bases and J 0 bases, leaving 9 bases between the germline ends. The CDR3 DNA is TGCAGTGCTAGATATGCTACTAGCACAGATACGCAGTATTTT. Translation: CSARYATSTDTQYF.

The rearrangement uses TRBV5-5 and TRBJ2-5, with 8 bases identical to TRBD1. Germline CDR1 and CDR2: SGHKS and YYEKEE (reference sequence). The CDR3 contains 16 residues. V gave up 2 bases and J gave up 4 bases; unmatched junction bases: 10. The CDR3 loop reads CASSLYRDRLGETQYF. The DNA of the CDR3 is TGTGCCAGCAGCTTATACCGGGACAGGCTGGGAGAGACCCAGTACTTC.

This sequence joins TRBV7-2 and TRBJ1-2; possibly TRBD1 for D (5 bases). This CDR3 has 14 residues. In germline, CDR1 is SGHTA, CDR2 FQGNSA. V was trimmed by 7 bases and J by 3 bases, leaving 15 bases between them. CDR3 in amino acids: CASTQTRDHYGYTF. As DNA, the CDR3 is TGTGCCAGCACCCAAACCAGGGATCACTATGGCTACACCTTC.

The CDR3 DNA is TGTGCCACCAGACAGGGGGCGACCTACGAGCAGTACTTC. It encodes CATRQGATYEQYF. The J gene is TRBJ2-7, the V gene TRBV12-3 or TRBV12-4, with TRBD1 identical over 10 bases. The CDR3 spans 13 residues. The V segment lost 10 bases and the J segment 2 bases; nucleotides outside the gene matches: 5.

This rearrangement joins TRBV24-1 to TRBJ2-1; D perhaps matches TRBD2 (6 bases). V was shortened by 5 bases and J by 0 bases, with 16 bases between the two germline ends. CDR1 and CDR2 from the germline V gene are KGHDR and SFDVKD. The CDR3 sequence is 17 residues long. CDR3 sequence: CATSAPGLSSSYNEQFF. DNA for the CDR3: TGTGCCACCAGTGCCCCGGGACTCTCGAGCTCCTACAATGAGCAGTTCTTC.

This clonotype was seen a handful of times. The rearrangement uses TRBV27 and TRBJ2-1; tentatively, D is TRBD2 (5 bases). The CDR3 contains 15 residues. Germline V gene sequence: CDR1 MNHEY, CDR2 SMNVEV (reference sequence). Between the trimmed V and J ends, which lost 5 bases and 0 bases, there was a span of 11 bases. The CDR3 DNA sequence: TGTGCCAGCAGTCCCAGGACTCGCTCCTACAATGAGCAGTTCTTC. Translation: CASSPRTRSYNEQFF.

This clonotype was seen more than once but under ten times. The V gene is TRBV5-1, the J gene TRBJ2-7; D gene ambiguous. In germline, CDR1 is SGHRS, CDR2 YFSETQ. CDR3 length equals 14 residues. V was pared by 4 bases and J by 1 base, with 12 bases between. The CDR3 loop reads CASSNLLGSYEQYF. CDR3 sequence (DNA): TGCGCCAGCAGCAACCTTCTAGGTTCCTACGAGCAGTACTTC.

The V and J genes are TRBV10-3 and TRBJ2-1; D may be TRBD2 (6 bases). CDR3 length: 15 amino acids. Germline lookup yields CDR1 ENHRY and CDR2 SYGVKD. The V gene lost 0 bases and the J gene lost 7 bases, with 13 bases spanning the gap. The CDR3 nucleotides read TGTGCCATCAGTGAGTCGGGCGGGACGGGGAATGAGCAGTTCTTC. Its translation: CAISESGGTGNEQFF.

The rearrangement uses TRBV5-5 and TRBJ1-2; possibly TRBD1 for D (5 bases). Germline loops: CDR1 SGHKS, CDR2 YYEKEE (reference sequence). The CDR3 is 14 amino acids. V lost 5 bases and J 3 bases, leaving 14 bases between the germline ends. For the CDR3, the DNA is TGTGCCAGCAGTTCCGGGGACCGCTACTATGGCTACACCTTC. This codes for CASSSGDRYYGYTF.

Only a few counts were recorded for this clonotype. The V and J genes are TRBV20-1 and TRBJ2-5; 8 bases agree with TRBD2. The V segment lost 4 bases and the J segment 4 bases; nucleotides outside the gene matches: 5. The germline CDR1 and CDR2 sequences are DFQATT and SNEGSKA (reference sequence). The CDR3 spans 13 residues. The CDR3: CSAISGSGETQYF. CDR3 DNA sequence: TGCAGTGCTATCAGCGGGAGCGGAGAGACCCAGTACTTC.

The CDR3 DNA is TGCAGCGTACTACAGGGCCGGGGTTATGGCTACACCTTC. Translated: CSVLQGRGYGYTF. The chain links TRBV29-1 to TRBJ1-2, with D maybe TRBD1 (6 bases). CDR1 is SQVTM and CDR2 is ANQGSEA in the germline V gene. The CDR3 totals 13 residues. V was clipped by 6 bases and J by 5 bases, with 16 bases between them.

The chain is built from TRBV12-3 or TRBV12-4 and TRBJ2-1; D possibly corresponds to TRBD2 (6 bases). Trimming shortened V by 3 bases and J by 7 bases, and 16 bases separated the two germline ends. This CDR3 has 15 residues. CDR3 residues: CASSFSGRKRNEQFF. Here the CDR3 DNA reads TGTGCCAGCAGTTTTAGCGGAAGAAAGAGGAATGAGCAGTTCTTC.

In its sample, this clonotype was seen a few times. The chain uses TRBV4-1 and TRBJ2-1; D might be TRBD2 (6 bases). Trimming pared 3 bases from V and 5 bases from J, leaving 20 bases between. This CDR3 is built from 17 residues. Germline assignment: CDR1 MGHRA and CDR2 YSYEKL. Here the CDR3 DNA reads TGCGCCAGCAGCCAGGCCCGTTGGAGGGCCGGGAACAATGAGCAGTTCTTC. This gives the protein CASSQARWRAGNNEQFF.

This clonotype came up a few times. The rearrangement joins TRBV15 to TRBJ2-3, with D possibly being TRBD2 (5 bases). This CDR3 is built from 13 residues. V was clipped by 5 bases and J by 2 bases, with 8 bases between them. Germline loops: CDR1 LNHNV, CDR2 YYDKDF (reference sequence). The chain's CDR3 is CATSLRDTDTQYF. DNA for the CDR3: TGTGCCACCAGCCTCCGGGACACAGATACGCAGTATTTT.

The CDR3 nucleotides read TGCGCCAGCAGCGGCCTCGGGTTGGAGACCCAGTACTTC. The encoded protein is CASSGLGLETQYF. The chain couples TRBV5-1 to TRBJ2-5; D unclear. Germline CDR1 SGHRS, CDR2 YFSETQ. Deletions cut 4 bases from V and 5 bases from J, with 12 bases between. This CDR3 spans 13 amino acids.

In its sample, this clonotype was seen a few times. The rearrangement uses TRBV20-1 and TRBJ2-1; 8 bases line up with TRBD2. The ends lost 1 base at V and 0 bases at J; junction bases unmatched: 8. Looked up from germline, CDR1 is DFQATT and CDR2 is SNEGSKA (reference sequence). The CDR3 runs to 17 residues. CDR3 sequence reads: CSARALAGPRSYNEQFF. The CDR3 DNA sequence: TGCAGTGCTAGAGCCTTAGCGGGACCCCGCTCCTACAATGAGCAGTTCTTC.

This clonotype came up a few times. The V gene is TRBV4-2, the J gene TRBJ1-4; TRBD1 agrees at 7 bases. CDR3 size: 19 residues. The germline gives CDR1 LGHNA, CDR2 YNFKEQ. Trimming at V came to 4 bases and at J to 0 bases, leaving 14 bases not matched to a gene. CDR3: CASSPRRQGRGATNEKLFF. CDR3 nucleotides: TGTGCCAGCAGCCCACGAAGACAGGGTCGTGGAGCAACTAATGAAAAACTGTTTTTT.

The chain employs TRBV5-1 and TRBJ2-7, with TRBD2 matching 11 bases. The CDR3 has 17 residues. Germline V gene sequence: CDR1 SGHRS, CDR2 YFSETQ. J was trimmed by 6 bases and V by 1 base; bases with no gene match: 12. CDR3: CASSLTSGSIGGSEQYF. DNA for the CDR3: TGCGCCAGCAGCTTGACTAGCGGGAGCATCGGTGGTTCCGAGCAGTACTTC.

This clonotype was observed many times. The chain links TRBV5-1 to TRBJ2-3; 10 bases are shared with TRBD1. The CDR3 contains 15 residues. V trimming: 3 bases; J trimming: 1 base; junction bases outside the gene matches: 2. Germline V CDR1 and CDR2: SGHRS, YFSETQ. The CDR3 DNA sequence: TGCGCCAGCAGCTCTGGGACAGGGGGCACAGATACGCAGTATTTT. Translation gives CASSSGTGGTDTQYF.

The chain carries TRBV20-1 and TRBJ1-5; 7 positions agree with TRBD1. V shed 6 bases and J 0 bases; nucleotides not matched to a gene: 5. CDR3 length: 14 residues. Germline lookup yields CDR1 DFQATT and CDR2 SNEGSKA (reference sequence). The CDR3 protein is CSATGTASNQPQHF. The CDR3 bases are TGCAGTGCCACCGGGACAGCTAGCAATCAGCCCCAGCATTTT.

This clonotype was seen a few times. The chain uses TRBV20-1 and TRBJ2-1, with D possibly called TRBD1 or TRBD2 (5 bases each). Trimming stripped 0 bases from V and 15 bases from J, with 12 bases between. The CDR3 runs to 11 residues. The germline gives CDR1 DFQATT, CDR2 SNEGSKA (reference sequence). The CDR3 DNA is TGCAGTGCTAGAGACCGGGACGCGAGGTTCTTC. Translating it yields CSARDRDARFF.

The chain joins TRBV7-3 to TRBJ2-2; D might be TRBD1 or TRBD2, each matching 5 bases. V was pared by 5 bases and J by 5 bases, with 15 bases between. The germline gives CDR1 SGHTA, CDR2 FQGTGA. The CDR3 totals 15 residues. CDR3 nucleotide sequence: TGTGCCAGCAGCCCAGGACATGAGGGGACCGGGGAGCTGTTTTTT. Translation gives CASSPGHEGTGELFF.

This clonotype was seen only a few times. The genes are TRBV4-2 and TRBJ2-2; TRBD2 aligns across 8 bases. The CDR3 loop spans 19 amino acids. V was pared by 1 base and J by 2 bases, with 12 bases of the junction left unmatched. CDR1 and CDR2 from the germline V gene are LGHNA and YNFKEQ. CDR3 in DNA: TGTGCCAGCAGCCAAGGGGGTTTGCGTAGCGGGACTAACACCGGGGAGCTGTTTTTT. As protein: CASSQGGLRSGTNTGELFF.

This clonotype was detected only a few times. DNA of the CDR3: TGCGCCAGCAGCTCGGGAGGGAATGGCTACACCTTC. It specifies CASSSGGNGYTF. The chain links TRBV5-1 to TRBJ1-2; D remains ambiguous. The CDR3 contains 12 residues. The germline CDR1 and CDR2 sequences are SGHRS and YFSETQ. Trimming stripped 3 bases from V and 6 bases from J, with 9 bases between.

This chain joins TRBV24-1 and TRBJ2-1, with 7 bases lining up with TRBD2. Per germline, CDR1 KGHDR and CDR2 SFDVKD. V lost 10 bases to trimming and J lost 4 bases; unmatched junction nucleotides: 9. This CDR3 is built from 14 residues. The CDR3: CATVGGTFYNEQFF. The CDR3 nucleotides are TGTGCCACTGTGGGGGGGACCTTTTACAATGAGCAGTTCTTC.

V usage is TRBV6-1 and J usage is TRBJ2-1; 7 bases agree with TRBD2. The CDR3 runs to 16 residues. V gave up 8 bases and J gave up 0 bases; unmatched junction bases: 10. Germline assignment: CDR1 MNHNS and CDR2 SASEGT. The CDR3 region has the DNA TGTGCCAGCGGGGTACTAGCGCGCAGCTCCTACAATGAGCAGTTCTTC. Translating it yields CASGVLARSSYNEQFF.

This chain links TRBV7-3 with TRBJ1-2; 10 positions match TRBD1. CDR1 is SGHTA and CDR2 is FQGTGA in the germline V gene. After removal of 2 bases from V and 6 bases from J, the junction contained 12 bases not matched to a gene. The CDR3 sequence is 17 residues long. Here the CDR3 reads CASSLAAPGTGDHGYTF. DNA of the CDR3: TGTGCCAGCAGCTTAGCCGCTCCCGGGACAGGGGACCATGGCTACACCTTC.

This clonotype was counted a few times. CDR3 sequence: CAISEQNNSPLHF. DNA for the CDR3: TGTGCCATCAGTGAACAGAATAATTCACCCCTCCACTTT. The chain carries TRBV10-3 and TRBJ1-6; D uncertain. This CDR3 region has 13 residues. The V end was cut by 3 bases, the J end by 5 bases, with 5 bases between. Per germline, CDR1 ENHRY and CDR2 SYGVKD.

The sample holds a few counts of this clonotype. The gene calls are TRBV5-6 and TRBJ2-5; TRBD2 agrees at 11 bases. The CDR3 spans 16 residues. Germline trimming cut 2 bases from V and 5 bases from J; bases unmatched to any gene: 8. Germline V lookup: CDR1 SGHDT, CDR2 YYEEEE. DNA for the CDR3: TGTGCCAGCAGCTTTGTGTCACTAGCGGGAGTCGAGACCCAGTACTTC. It yields the protein CASSFVSLAGVETQYF.